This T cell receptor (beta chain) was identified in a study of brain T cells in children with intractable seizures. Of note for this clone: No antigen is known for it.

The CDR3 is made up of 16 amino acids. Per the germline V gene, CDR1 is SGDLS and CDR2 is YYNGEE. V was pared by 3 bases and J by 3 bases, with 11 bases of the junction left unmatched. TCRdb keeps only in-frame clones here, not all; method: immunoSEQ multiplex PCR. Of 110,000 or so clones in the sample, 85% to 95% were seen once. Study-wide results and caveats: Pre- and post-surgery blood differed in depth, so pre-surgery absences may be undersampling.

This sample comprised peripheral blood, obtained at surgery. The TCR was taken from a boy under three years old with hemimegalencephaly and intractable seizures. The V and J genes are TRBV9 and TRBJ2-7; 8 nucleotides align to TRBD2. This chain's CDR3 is CASSETPREGLYEQYF. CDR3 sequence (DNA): TGTGCCAGCAGCGAGACTCCCCGGGAGGGACTCTACGAGCAGTACTTC.